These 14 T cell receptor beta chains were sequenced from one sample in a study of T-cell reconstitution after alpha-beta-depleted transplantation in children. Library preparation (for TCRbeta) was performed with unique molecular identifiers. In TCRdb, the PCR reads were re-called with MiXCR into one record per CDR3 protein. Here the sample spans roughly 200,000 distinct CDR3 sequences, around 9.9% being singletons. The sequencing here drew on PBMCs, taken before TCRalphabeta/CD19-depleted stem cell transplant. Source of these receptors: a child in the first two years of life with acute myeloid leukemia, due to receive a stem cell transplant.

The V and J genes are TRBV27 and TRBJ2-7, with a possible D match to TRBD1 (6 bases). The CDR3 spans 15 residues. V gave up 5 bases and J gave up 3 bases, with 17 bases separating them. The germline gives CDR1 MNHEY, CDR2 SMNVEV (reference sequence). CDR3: CASSTKWGRLYEQYF. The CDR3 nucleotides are TGTGCCAGCAGTACTAAGTGGGGGCGTCTCTACGAGCAGTACTTC.

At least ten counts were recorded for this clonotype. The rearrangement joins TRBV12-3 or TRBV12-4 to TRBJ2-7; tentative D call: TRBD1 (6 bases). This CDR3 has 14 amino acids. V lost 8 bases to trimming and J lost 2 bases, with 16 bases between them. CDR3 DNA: TGTGCCAGCGGTGGCACAGGGCTAACCTACGAGCAGTACTTC. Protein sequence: CASGGTGLTYEQYF.

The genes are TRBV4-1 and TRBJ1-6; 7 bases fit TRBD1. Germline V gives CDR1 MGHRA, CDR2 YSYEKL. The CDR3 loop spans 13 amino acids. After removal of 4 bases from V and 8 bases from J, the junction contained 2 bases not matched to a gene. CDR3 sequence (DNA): TGCGCCAGCAGCCGAGACAGGGATTCACCCCTCCACTTT. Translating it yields CASSRDRDSPLHF.

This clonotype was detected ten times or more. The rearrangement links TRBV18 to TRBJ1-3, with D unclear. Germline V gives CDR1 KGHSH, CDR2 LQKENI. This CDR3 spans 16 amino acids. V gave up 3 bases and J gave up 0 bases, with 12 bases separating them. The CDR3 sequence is CASSPVVSNSGNTIYF. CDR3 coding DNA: TGTGCCAGCTCACCGGTAGTTTCCAACTCTGGAAACACCATATATTTT.

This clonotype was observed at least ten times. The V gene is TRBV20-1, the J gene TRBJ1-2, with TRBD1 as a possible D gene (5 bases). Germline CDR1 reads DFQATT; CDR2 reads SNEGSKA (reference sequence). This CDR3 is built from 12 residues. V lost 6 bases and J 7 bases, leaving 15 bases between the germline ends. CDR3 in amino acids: CSARVGGGGYTF. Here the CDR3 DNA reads TGCAGTGCCAGGGTGGGCGGGGGTGGCTACACCTTC.

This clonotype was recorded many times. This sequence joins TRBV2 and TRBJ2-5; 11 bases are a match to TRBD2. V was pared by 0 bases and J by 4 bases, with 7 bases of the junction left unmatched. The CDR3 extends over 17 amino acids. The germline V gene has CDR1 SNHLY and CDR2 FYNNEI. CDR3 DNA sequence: TGTGCCAGCAGTGAAGCGCTTAGCGGGGGGGCGGGAGAGACCCAGTACTTC. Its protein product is CASSEALSGGAGETQYF.

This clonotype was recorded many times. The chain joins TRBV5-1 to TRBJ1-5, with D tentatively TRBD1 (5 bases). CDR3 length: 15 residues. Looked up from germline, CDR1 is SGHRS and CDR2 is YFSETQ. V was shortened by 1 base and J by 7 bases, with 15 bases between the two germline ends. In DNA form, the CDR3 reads TGCGCCAGCAGCTTGAATTCGGGGCTAGGGCAGCCCCAGCATTTT. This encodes CASSLNSGLGQPQHF.

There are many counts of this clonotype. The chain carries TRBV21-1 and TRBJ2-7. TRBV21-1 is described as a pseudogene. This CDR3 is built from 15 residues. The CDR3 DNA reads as TGTGCCAGCTCATCTTCCCTTTGGGTTTACTACGAGCAGTACTTC. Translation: CASSSSLWVYYEQYF.

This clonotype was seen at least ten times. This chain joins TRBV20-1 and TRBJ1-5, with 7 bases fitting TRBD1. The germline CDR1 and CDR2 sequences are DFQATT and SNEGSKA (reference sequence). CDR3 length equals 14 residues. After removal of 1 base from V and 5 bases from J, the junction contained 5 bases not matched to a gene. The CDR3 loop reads CSARATGMDQPQHF. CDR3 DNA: TGCAGTGCTAGAGCGACAGGGATGGATCAGCCCCAGCATTTT.

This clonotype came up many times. CDR3 region: CASSPRPPSSYNEQFF. The DNA of the CDR3 is TGTGCCAGCAGTCCACGCCCCCCGAGCTCCTACAATGAGCAGTTCTTC. The rearrangement uses TRBV28 and TRBJ2-1; D is undetermined. Trimming left V 5 bases short and J 0 bases short, with 14 bases between. The CDR3 length is 16 residues. Germline V CDR1 and CDR2: MDHEN, SYDVKM.

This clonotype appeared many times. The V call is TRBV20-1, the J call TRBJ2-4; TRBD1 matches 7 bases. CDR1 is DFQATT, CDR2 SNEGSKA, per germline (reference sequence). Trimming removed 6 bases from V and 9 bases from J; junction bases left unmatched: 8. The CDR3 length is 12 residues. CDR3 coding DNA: TGCAGTGCGCACAAACAGGGGACCATTCAGTACTTC. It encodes CSAHKQGTIQYF.

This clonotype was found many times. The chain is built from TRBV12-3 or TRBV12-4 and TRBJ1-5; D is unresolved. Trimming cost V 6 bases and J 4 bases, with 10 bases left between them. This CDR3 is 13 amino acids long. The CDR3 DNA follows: TGTGCCAGCAGGGATAGACTTAATCAGCCCCAGCATTTT. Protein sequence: CASRDRLNQPQHF.

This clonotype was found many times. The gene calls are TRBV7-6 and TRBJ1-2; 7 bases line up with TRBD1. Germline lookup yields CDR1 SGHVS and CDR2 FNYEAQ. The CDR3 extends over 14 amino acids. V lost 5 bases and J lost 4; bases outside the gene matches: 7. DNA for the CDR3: TGTGCCAGCAGCCCCGACAGGGACTTCTATGGCTACACCTTC. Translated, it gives CASSPDRDFYGYTF.

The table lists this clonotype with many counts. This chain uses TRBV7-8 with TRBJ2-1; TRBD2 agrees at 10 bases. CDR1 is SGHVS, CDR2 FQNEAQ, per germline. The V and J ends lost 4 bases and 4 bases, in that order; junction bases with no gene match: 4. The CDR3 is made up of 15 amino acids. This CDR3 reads CASSSPTSGYNEQFF. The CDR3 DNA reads TGTGCCAGCAGCTCGCCGACTAGCGGGTACAATGAGCAGTTCTTC.